This TCR beta chain emerged from a study of technical replicates of blood from a handful of donors. The protocol was immunoSEQ multiplex PCR, while the TCRdb copy is restricted to in-frame clones and leaves out a portion. The sample comprises under 95,000 clones, roughly 94% of which are singletons, and 0.25% rests with the top ten. This TCR came from a human donor in good health. Sequenced sample: T cells isolated from PBMCs.

The CDR3 reads CASSSQSRGDTQYF. In DNA, the CDR3 is TGCGCCAGCAGCTCGCAATCCCGGGGAGATACGCAGTATTTT. V is TRBV5-1 and J is TRBJ2-3, with D maybe TRBD2 (5 bases). The V end lost 3 bases, the J end lost 5 bases, and 13 bases lay between the germline ends. Germline V gene data show CDR1 as SGHRS and CDR2 as YFSETQ. The CDR3 has 14 amino acids.